Here is one T cell receptor (beta chain) with its context. What antigen it recognizes has not been identified. An end of the junction does not agree with germline; a read error may underlie this. The 35 to 40 donors, aged roughly 6 to 100 years, were systemically healthy Caucasian individuals from Russia. Approximately 9.3 milliliters of peripheral blood were collected from each donor into EDTA-treated Vacutainer tubes. PBMCs were isolated by Ficoll-Paque density-gradient centrifugation, with at least 7 million obtained per sample. Trizol reagent was used to extract total RNA from PBMCs, with at least 6 micrograms per sample. Naive CD45RAhigh/CD27high T cell percentages were measured by flow cytometry on a PBMC aliquot from every donor. The data were taken from a study of blood T cells in healthy people across ages (dated by TCRdb to the mid-2010s). In the study overall: In model experiments, template switching captured roughly one uniquely barcoded TCR beta cDNA molecule for every two T cells. To track age-related changes in TCR beta repertoire diversity, the study relied on deep sequencing normalized with unique cDNA molecular identifiers. For two donors (one aged 18 to 29 and one aged 80 or older), the study analyzed two additional independent replicas of 1 million unique cDNA reads from the same blood draw. To avoid experimental bias, donors of different ages were distributed randomly across sequencing lanes. The donors were divided into four age groups: young (average about 16 years), middle-aged (about 40), aged (about 60) and long-lived (more than 75). What the study reported, not specific to this receptor: Because donor CMV infection status was unknown, age-related changes in expanded clonotypes were potentially confounded. There was a strong correlation between observed TCR beta diversity and the percentage of naive T cells measured by flow cytometry. Compared with the aged group, the long-lived group had more naive CD4+ T cells, fewer expanded clones and increased TCR diversity, suggesting age selection. Estimates of total diversity based on one million sequenced T cells were regarded as lower bounds and as underestimates. Observed TCR beta diversity per million T cells fell roughly linearly with age, and a significant reduction was already apparent by age approximately 41. Since profiling was done on bulk unsorted PBMCs, naive and antigen-experienced compartments could not be conclusively compared.

Libraries were made using 5' RACE. The sequencer was an Illumina HiSeq 2500. A second PCR of roughly 7 to 11 cycles was run with a J-beta primer mix and a sample-barcoded 5' primer. A template-switch 5' adaptor carrying 12 random nucleotides introduced a unique molecular identifier onto each TCR beta cDNA molecule. At least 2.5 million CDR3-containing paired-end reads were obtained from each sample. All of the RNA was converted into first-strand cDNA using the Mint cDNA synthesis kit, with a TRBC-specific oligonucleotide serving as the primer. Following uracil-DNA glycosylase treatment, all cDNA underwent a first 18-cycle PCR with the universal primers M1SS and BC2_uni_R. The paper's data handling went like this. Normalization of each sample was performed by random selection of 1 million high-quality reads, each carrying a distinct molecular identifier. Reads sharing molecular identifiers were discarded rather than binned into consensus sequences. MiTCR, set to a Q25 quality threshold and the strictest error-elimination algorithm, was used for CDR3 identification, clonotype clustering and error correction. Lower-bound total TCR beta diversity was estimated with a nonparametric unseen species model using Euler transformation. TCRdb passed the public sequencing reads through fastp at Q25 and MiXCR, retaining productive beta sequences. CDR3 protein duplicates are merged, each entry listing the most common genes and DNA. The authors' filters were not applied to this entry. A total of about 1.1 million distinct CDR3 sequences appear in this sample, more than 30% of them only once. The top ten clones comprise less than 15% of the sample.

This sequence was found in a man between 18 and 29 years old in good health. The sequencing input was blood.

CDR3 sequence: CASSRLESGGEETRYF. The base sequence is TGCGCCAGCAGCCGGCTGGAGTCGGGGGGGGAAGAGACCCGGTACTTC. Here the chain combines TRBV4-1 and TRBJ2-5, and 8 bases in between align with TRBD2. Including the terminal cysteine and phenylalanine, the CDR3 comprises 16 residues. This entry keeps only the CDR3 DNA: 48 bases, framed from base 1. Reading the germline V gene gives CDR1 MGHRA and CDR2 YSYEKL.